One sample yielded the 4 T cell receptor beta chains listed below, sequenced in a study of CD8 T cells in Susac syndrome. Reverse transcription of roughly 0.45 to 1 ug RNA was performed with random hexamers. Via MiXCR, TCRdb re-called the immunoSEQ multiplex PCR reads, giving one row per CDR3 protein. The table records 150,000 to 160,000 distinct CDR3 sequences, 95% of them present only once. Sequenced material: CD8+ T cells from PBMCs. Source of these receptors: a human donor with multiple sclerosis.

The CDR3 sequence: CASSQSDKQIEETQYF. In nucleotides, the CDR3 is TGCGCCAGCAGTCAATCGGATAAGCAGATTGAAGAGACCCAGTACTTC. This rearrangement joins TRBV23-1 to TRBJ2-5; D is undetermined. TRBV23-1 is reported as an ORF; its role is uncertain. V was shortened by 0 bases and J by 3 bases, with 14 bases between the two germline ends. This CDR3 is built from 16 residues.

The rearrangement joins TRBV28 to TRBJ2-5; TRBD1 aligns across 7 bases. The V and J ends lost 5 bases and 2 bases, in that order; junction bases with no gene match: 8. Germline-derived CDR1 and CDR2 are MDHEN and SYDVKM. This CDR3 has 15 residues. The CDR3 DNA reads as TGTGCCAGCAGTGAGGACAGGTCAAAACAAGAGACCCAGTACTTC. As protein: CASSEDRSKQETQYF.

The chain employs TRBV7-8 and TRBJ2-5; a weak D match, TRBD2 (6 bases). This CDR3 is built from 17 residues. Trimming shortened V by 5 bases and J by 1 base, and 20 bases separated the two germline ends. In germline, CDR1 is SGHVS, CDR2 FQNEAQ. The CDR3 loop is CASSLPRGYRLQETQYF. The CDR3 nucleotides are TGTGCCAGCAGCCTACCACGGGGGTACCGACTCCAAGAGACCCAGTACTTC.

CDR3 amino acids: CASSVREKLFF. The CDR3 DNA is TGTGCCAGCAGTGTACGCGAAAAACTGTTTTTT. The V and J genes are TRBV12-3 or TRBV12-4 and TRBJ1-4; D gene uncertain. The V gene lost 5 bases and the J gene lost 8 bases, with 6 bases spanning the gap. The CDR3 runs to 11 residues.